This is a list of T cell receptor beta chains from one sample in a study of identical twins. A single record per CDR3 protein comes from TCRdb applying MiXCR to the 5' RACE reads. The table lists some 630,000 distinct CDR3 sequences, 7% to 7.5% of them singletons. This sample was shared with a second study, whose subject was yellow fever vaccine responses in identical twins.

Sequencing was performed on PBMCs. All receptors derive from a woman between 18 and 29 years old in good health. CDR3s include the opening cysteine and the closing phenylalanine or tryptophan. The D gene is left open where the match is weak. Clone sizes are given selectively: once, few, many, or a class where the clone is expanded.

TRBV7-8	TRBJ2-5	few	16	TRBD1	CASSLVRGRGFETQYF	TGTGCCAGCAGCTTAGTGCGTGGCAGGGGGTTTGAGACCCAGTACTTC
TRBV7-9	TRBJ2-3	many	16	TRBD2	CASTLSGLAGADTQYF	TGTGCCAGCACCCTATCGGGACTAGCGGGTGCCGATACGCAGTATTTT
TRBV28	TRBJ2-2	few	17	TRBD2	CASSFSGRSSNTGELFF	TGTGCCAGCAGTTTTAGCGGGAGGTCTTCAAACACCGGGGAGCTGTTTTTT
TRBV20-1	TRBJ1-1	few	12	TRBD1	CSPTGGETEAFF	TGCAGTCCGACAGGGGGTGAGACTGAAGCTTTCTTT
TRBV6-1	TRBJ1-2	few	14	NA	CASSLTRTAPGYTF	TGTGCCAGCAGTCTGACCCGGACAGCTCCCGGCTACACCTTC
TRBV15	TRBJ2-3	few	16	NA	CATSKGGAGLGDTQYF	TGTGCCACCAGCAAAGGGGGAGCCGGCTTAGGAGATACGCAGTATTTT
TRBV20-1	TRBJ1-5	many	12	NA	CSAHLPNQPQHF	TGCAGTGCCCACCTACCCAATCAGCCCCAGCATTTT
TRBV9	TRBJ1-1	NA	15	NA	CASSVGTVMNTEAFF	TGTGCCAGCAGCGTAGGAACAGTGATGAACACTGAAGCTTTCTTT
TRBV7-9	TRBJ2-7	few	13	NA	CASSTTRLDEQYF	TGTGCCAGCAGCACCACCAGACTAGATGAGCAGTACTTC
TRBV11-1	TRBJ2-3	many	19	TRBD2	CASSLRGGGASLGTDTQYF	TGTGCCAGCAGCTTGCGTGGCGGGGGGGCCTCTTTGGGCACAGATACGCAGTATTTT
TRBV14	TRBJ2-7	NA	13	TRBD1	CASRPEGGGEQYF	TGTGCCAGCAGGCCAGAAGGGGGCGGCGAGCAGTACTTC
TRBV5-1	TRBJ2-3	few	16	TRBD1	CASSLSSTGAADTQYF	TGCGCCAGCAGCCTGTCCTCGACAGGGGCGGCAGATACGCAGTATTTT
TRBV5-1	TRBJ2-3	NA	14	NA	CASSLQEFTDTQYF	TGCGCCAGCAGCTTACAGGAATTCACAGATACGCAGTATTTT
TRBV12-3/TRBV12-4	TRBJ2-1	NA	15	TRBD1	CASSFGTGHHNEQFF	TGTGCCAGCAGTTTCGGGACAGGGCACCACAATGAGCAGTTCTTC
TRBV5-1	TRBJ2-1	few	15	NA	CASSLRVTNYNEQFF	TGCGCCAGCAGCTTGCGGGTGACGAACTACAATGAGCAGTTCTTC
TRBV29-1	TRBJ2-3	many	15	TRBD2	CSVEVTSGDTDTQYF	TGCAGCGTTGAGGTCACTAGCGGGGACACAGATACGCAGTATTTT
TRBV12-3/TRBV12-4	TRBJ2-1	many	16	NA	CASSNKGGGLYNEQFF	TGTGCCAGCAGTAACAAGGGAGGCGGCCTTTACAATGAGCAGTTCTTC
TRBV6-2/TRBV6-3	TRBJ2-7	NA	18	TRBD2	CASSYTPYSGITSYEQYF	TGTGCCAGCAGTTACACCCCCTATAGCGGGATTACTTCCTACGAGCAGTACTTC
TRBV7-9	TRBJ2-1	NA	11	NA	CAGATYNEQFF	TGTGCCGGTGCAACTTACAATGAGCAGTTCTTC
TRBV12-3/TRBV12-4	TRBJ2-1	few	15	TRBD1	CASSLGQSIDNEQFF	TGTGCCAGCAGTTTGGGACAGAGCATCGACAATGAGCAGTTCTTC
TRBV27	TRBJ2-2	many	14	TRBD1	CASTRGQVTGELFF	TGTGCCAGCACCAGGGGGCAGGTCACCGGGGAGCTGTTTTTT
TRBV6-1	TRBJ2-5	NA	15	NA	CASNHRQDWMETQYF	TGTGCCAGCAATCACCGACAGGACTGGATGGAGACCCAGTACTTC
TRBV12-3/TRBV12-4	TRBJ2-3	NA	16	TRBD1	CASHPGQGIRADTQYF	TGTGCCAGCCACCCGGGACAGGGGATACGAGCAGATACGCAGTATTTT
TRBV12-3/TRBV12-4	TRBJ2-3	many	15	TRBD1	CASSNRGSSTDTQYF	TGTGCCAGCAGCAACAGGGGAAGTAGCACAGATACGCAGTATTTT
TRBV12-3/TRBV12-4	TRBJ2-3	many	14	TRBD2	CASNPSGRTDTQYF	TGTGCCAGCAACCCTAGCGGGCGCACAGATACGCAGTATTTT
TRBV7-3	TRBJ2-1	many	15	NA	CASSLAGTDYNEQFF	TGTGCCAGCAGCTTAGCGGGGACAGATTACAATGAGCAGTTCTTC
TRBV2	TRBJ2-5	few	15	TRBD2	CASIRGGLSWETQYF	TGTGCCAGCATCCGCGGGGGGCTCTCCTGGGAGACCCAGTACTTC
TRBV20-1	TRBJ2-3	NA	15	TRBD2	CSASSLAGGPNTQYF	TGCAGTGCTAGTTCGCTAGCGGGGGGGCCGAATACGCAGTATTTT
TRBV6-1	TRBJ1-2	NA	15	NA	CASSANIPGPYGYTF	TGTGCCAGCAGTGCTAACATCCCGGGACCATATGGCTACACCTTC
TRBV6-4	TRBJ2-1	many	13	NA	CASSEGENNEQFF	TGTGCCAGCAGTGAAGGAGAGAACAATGAGCAGTTCTTC
TRBV12-3/TRBV12-4	TRBJ2-5	NA	18	NA	CASSLGRWGGPNQETQYF	TGTGCCAGCAGTTTGGGAAGGTGGGGGGGGCCTAACCAAGAGACCCAGTACTTC
TRBV6-1	TRBJ2-1	NA	19	TRBD2	CASSGQGFGLAGGVNEQFF	TGTGCCAGCAGTGGACAGGGTTTTGGACTAGCGGGGGGAGTGAATGAGCAGTTCTTC
TRBV7-9	TRBJ2-5	many	17	NA	CASSLGGRGVRSETQYF	TGTGCCAGCAGCTTAGGAGGGCGCGGGGTGAGGTCAGAGACCCAGTACTTC
TRBV5-5	TRBJ2-2	few	15	NA	CASSLISGNGGELFF	TGTGCCAGCAGCTTGATATCGGGAAATGGCGGGGAGCTGTTTTTT
TRBV18	TRBJ2-1	few	13	NA	CASSPRGGQEQFF	TGTGCCAGCTCACCACGTGGAGGACAAGAGCAGTTCTTC
TRBV9	TRBJ2-2	NA	15	NA	CASSSSQGASGELFF	TGTGCCAGCAGCTCATCCCAGGGAGCGTCCGGGGAGCTGTTTTTT
TRBV28	TRBJ1-3	NA	15	TRBD1	CASTQTGASGNTIYF	TGTGCCAGCACCCAAACAGGGGCCTCTGGAAACACCATATATTTT
TRBV7-6	TRBJ2-3	few	17	NA	CASSLTVGGPLTDTQYF	TGTGCCAGCAGCTTAACAGTCGGCGGGCCTCTCACAGATACGCAGTATTTT
TRBV5-1	TRBJ2-1	many	14	NA	CASSLAAGGNEQFF	TGCGCCAGCAGCTTGGCCGCAGGGGGGAATGAGCAGTTCTTC
TRBV20-1	TRBJ1-1	many	13	TRBD1	CRAEDRRNTEAFF	TGCAGGGCCGAGGACAGGAGGAACACTGAAGCTTTCTTT